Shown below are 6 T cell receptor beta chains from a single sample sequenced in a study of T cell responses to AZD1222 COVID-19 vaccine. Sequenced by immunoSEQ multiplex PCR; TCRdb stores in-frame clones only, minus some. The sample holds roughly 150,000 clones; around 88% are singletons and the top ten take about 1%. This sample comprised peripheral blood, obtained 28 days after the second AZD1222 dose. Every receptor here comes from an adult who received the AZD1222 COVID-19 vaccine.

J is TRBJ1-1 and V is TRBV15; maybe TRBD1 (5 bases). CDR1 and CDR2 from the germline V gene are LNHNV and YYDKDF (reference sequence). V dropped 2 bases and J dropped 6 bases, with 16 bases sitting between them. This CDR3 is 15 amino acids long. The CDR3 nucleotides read TGTGCCACCAGCAGACCTCTTTATCAGGGTTCTGAAGCTTTCTTT. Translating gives CATSRPLYQGSEAFF.

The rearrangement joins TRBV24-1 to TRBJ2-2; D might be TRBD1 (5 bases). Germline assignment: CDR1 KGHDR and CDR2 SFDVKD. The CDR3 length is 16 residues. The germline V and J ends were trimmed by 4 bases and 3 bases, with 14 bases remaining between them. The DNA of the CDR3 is TGTGCCACCAGTGACCCCAACAAAGGGGACACCGGGGAGCTGTTTTTT. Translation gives CATSDPNKGDTGELFF.

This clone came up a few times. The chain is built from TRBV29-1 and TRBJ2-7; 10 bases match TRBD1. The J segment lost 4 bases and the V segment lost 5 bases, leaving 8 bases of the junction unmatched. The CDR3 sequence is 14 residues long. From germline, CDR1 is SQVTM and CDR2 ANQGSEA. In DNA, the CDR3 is TGCAGCGTTAGTCCCGGGACAGGGGAGTACGAGCAGTACTTC. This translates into CSVSPGTGEYEQYF.

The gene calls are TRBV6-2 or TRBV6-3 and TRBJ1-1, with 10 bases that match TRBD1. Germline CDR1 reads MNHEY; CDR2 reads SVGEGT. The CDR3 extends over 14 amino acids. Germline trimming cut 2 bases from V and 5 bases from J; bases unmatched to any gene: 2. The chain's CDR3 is CASSYGTGETEAFF. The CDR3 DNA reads TGTGCCAGCAGTTACGGGACAGGGGAAACTGAAGCTTTCTTT.

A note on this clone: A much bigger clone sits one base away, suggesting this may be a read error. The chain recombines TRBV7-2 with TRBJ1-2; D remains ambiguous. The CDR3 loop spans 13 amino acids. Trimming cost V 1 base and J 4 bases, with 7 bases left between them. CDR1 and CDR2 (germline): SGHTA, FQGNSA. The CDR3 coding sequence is TGTGCCAGCAGCTTAGGGCCTTTCTATGGCTACACCTTC. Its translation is CASSLGPFYGYTF.

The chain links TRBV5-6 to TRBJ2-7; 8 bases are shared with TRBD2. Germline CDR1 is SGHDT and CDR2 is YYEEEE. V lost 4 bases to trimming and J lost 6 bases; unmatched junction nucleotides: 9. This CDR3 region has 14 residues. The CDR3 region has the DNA TGTGCCAGCAGCCGCGAGCGGGGGTTGGGCGAGCAGTACTTC. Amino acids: CASSRERGLGEQYF.